A selection of T cell receptor beta chains follows, all from one sample in a study of shared clonotypes between healthy human individuals. TCRdb keeps only in-frame clones here, not all; method: immunoSEQ multiplex PCR. The sample records approximately 480,000 clones, almost 80% being singletons. Sequenced input: PBMCs. The receptors were sampled from a woman aged 35 to 49 in good health. Some clones in this sample may be carry-over from other donors' samples. CDR3s include the opening cysteine and the closing phenylalanine or tryptophan. A D gene is named only where the DNA matches it firmly. Clone size is not always given. Where it is, it says once, few, many or a class for expanded clones.

v_gene: TRBV28; d_gene: NA; abundance: few; j_gene: TRBJ1-5; CDR3aa: CASSSVNSNQPQHF; CDR3nt: TGTGCCAGCAGTTCAGTAAATAGCAATCAGCCCCAGCATTTT
v_gene: TRBV7-2; d_gene: NA; abundance: few; j_gene: TRBJ2-7; CDR3aa: CASSRRLGSSEQYF; CDR3nt: TGTGCCAGCAGCCGACGACTAGGATCTTCCGAGCAGTACTTC
v_gene: TRBV5-4; d_gene: TRBD2; abundance: once; j_gene: TRBJ2-7; CDR3aa: CASAPWTSASYEQYF; CDR3nt: TGTGCCAGCGCACCTTGGACTAGCGCCTCCTACGAGCAGTACTTC
v_gene: TRBV28; d_gene: TRBD2; abundance: NA; j_gene: TRBJ2-5; CDR3aa: CASTPPGLAQETQYF; CDR3nt: TGTGCCAGCACCCCCCCCGGACTAGCTCAAGAGACCCAGTACTTC
v_gene: TRBV5-6; d_gene: TRBD1; abundance: few; j_gene: TRBJ1-5; CDR3aa: CASSLGQGQPNQPQHF; CDR3nt: TGTGCCAGCAGCTTGGGACAGGGACAGCCCAATCAGCCCCAGCATTTT
v_gene: TRBV28; d_gene: NA; abundance: once; j_gene: TRBJ2-7; CDR3aa: CASSKLWGASYEQYF; CDR3nt: TGTGCCAGCAGTAAGCTCTGGGGGGCCTCCTACGAGCAGTACTTC
v_gene: TRBV25-1; d_gene: TRBD1; abundance: NA; j_gene: TRBJ1-3; CDR3aa: CASSDQQGISGNTIYF; CDR3nt: TGTGCCAGCAGTGACCAACAGGGGATCTCTGGAAACACCATATATTTT
v_gene: TRBV6-6; d_gene: TRBD1; abundance: NA; j_gene: TRBJ2-7; CDR3aa: CASSYPRTGTYEQYF; CDR3nt: TGTGCCAGCAGTTACCCTCGGACAGGAACCTACGAGCAGTACTTC
v_gene: TRBV7-2; d_gene: NA; abundance: NA; j_gene: TRBJ1-2; CDR3aa: CASSLGRPRNGYTF; CDR3nt: TGTGCCAGCAGCTTAGGTAGGCCGAGGAATGGCTACACCTTC
v_gene: TRBV5-1; d_gene: TRBD1; abundance: few; j_gene: TRBJ1-1; CDR3aa: CASSEPGQGEAFF; CDR3nt: TGCGCCAGCAGCGAACCGGGACAGGGTGAAGCTTTCTTT
v_gene: TRBV2; d_gene: NA; abundance: NA; j_gene: TRBJ2-1; CDR3aa: CASRGLTAYPLDEQFF; CDR3nt: TGTGCCAGCAGGGGGTTGACAGCCTACCCTCTCGATGAGCAGTTCTTC
v_gene: TRBV4-2; d_gene: NA; abundance: NA; j_gene: TRBJ2-7; CDR3aa: CASSQDRGSSYEQYF; CDR3nt: TGTGCCAGCAGCCAAGACCGGGGCAGCTCCTACGAGCAGTACTTC
v_gene: TRBV18; d_gene: TRBD1; abundance: NA; j_gene: TRBJ2-1; CDR3aa: CASSPQSTGGYEQFF; CDR3nt: TGTGCCAGCTCACCGCAATCCACAGGGGGCTATGAGCAGTTCTTC
v_gene: TRBV30; d_gene: TRBD2; abundance: NA; j_gene: TRBJ2-1; CDR3aa: CAWSGSGSSYNEQFF; CDR3nt: TGTGCCTGGAGTGGAAGCGGGAGCTCCTACAATGAGCAGTTCTTC
v_gene: TRBV27; d_gene: NA; abundance: once; j_gene: TRBJ2-7; CDR3aa: CASMGRSSYEQYF; CDR3nt: TGTGCCAGCATGGGGCGGAGCTCCTACGAGCAGTACTTC
v_gene: TRBV11-2; d_gene: NA; abundance: NA; j_gene: TRBJ1-2; CDR3aa: CASSLTANYGYTF; CDR3nt: TGTGCCAGCAGCTTAACAGCTAACTATGGCTACACCTTC
v_gene: TRBV5-4; d_gene: NA; abundance: NA; j_gene: TRBJ2-7; CDR3aa: CASSLGGGVSPYEQYF; CDR3nt: TGTGCCAGCAGCTTGGGAGGGGGGGTCTCCCCCTACGAGCAGTACTTC
v_gene: TRBV4-3; d_gene: TRBD2; abundance: NA; j_gene: TRBJ2-2; CDR3aa: CASRTGTRTNGELFF; CDR3nt: TGCGCCAGCAGGACCGGGACTAGAACTAACGGGGAGCTGTTTTTT
v_gene: TRBV6-6; d_gene: NA; abundance: NA; j_gene: TRBJ2-2; CDR3aa: CASVGPGGTGELFF; CDR3nt: TGTGCCAGCGTGGGTCCCGGGGGCACCGGGGAGCTGTTTTTT
v_gene: TRBV9; d_gene: TRBD2; abundance: few; j_gene: TRBJ2-2; CDR3aa: CASSVVASGRIEAGELFF; CDR3nt: TGTGCCAGCAGCGTAGTCGCTAGCGGGAGGATCGAAGCCGGGGAGCTGTTTTTT
v_gene: TRBV4-1; d_gene: NA; abundance: NA; j_gene: TRBJ1-4; CDR3aa: CASSPYYRVTTNEKLFF; CDR3nt: TGCGCCAGCAGCCCCTACTACAGGGTGACCACTAATGAAAAACTGTTTTTT
v_gene: TRBV18; d_gene: NA; abundance: NA; j_gene: TRBJ2-5; CDR3aa: CASSPWGSGQETQYF; CDR3nt: TGTGCCAGCTCGCCGTGGGGGTCGGGGCAAGAGACCCAGTACTTC
v_gene: TRBV4-1; d_gene: NA; abundance: NA; j_gene: TRBJ2-7; CDR3aa: CASSHFSTGTSSYEQYF; CDR3nt: TGCGCCAGCAGCCATTTTTCCACCGGGACCAGCTCCTACGAGCAGTACTTC
v_gene: TRBV18; d_gene: NA; abundance: NA; j_gene: TRBJ1-5; CDR3aa: CASSPPGDSNQPQHF; CDR3nt: TGTGCCAGCTCACCACCAGGGGATAGCAATCAGCCCCAGCATTTT
v_gene: TRBV19; d_gene: NA; abundance: NA; j_gene: TRBJ2-2; CDR3aa: CAAAGRPTGELFF; CDR3nt: TGTGCGGCAGCGGGTCGACCCACCGGGGAGCTGTTTTTT
v_gene: TRBV28; d_gene: NA; abundance: NA; j_gene: TRBJ2-2; CDR3aa: CASSLIGSGELFF; CDR3nt: TGTGCCAGCAGTTTAATTGGCTCCGGGGAGCTGTTTTTT
v_gene: TRBV6-1; d_gene: TRBD1; abundance: NA; j_gene: TRBJ2-2; CDR3aa: CASHRDRGLSGELFF; CDR3nt: TGTGCCAGCCACCGGGACAGGGGGCTGAGCGGGGAGCTGTTTTTT
v_gene: TRBV7-9; d_gene: NA; abundance: NA; j_gene: TRBJ2-3; CDR3aa: CASSPTTDTQYF; CDR3nt: TGTGCCAGCAGCCCGACCACAGATACGCAGTATTTT
v_gene: TRBV5-1; d_gene: TRBD2; abundance: few; j_gene: TRBJ2-7; CDR3aa: CASSWDSGRASEQYF; CDR3nt: TGCGCCAGCAGCTGGGATAGCGGGAGGGCCTCCGAGCAGTACTTC
v_gene: TRBV7-9; d_gene: NA; abundance: once; j_gene: TRBJ2-7; CDR3aa: CASSLIGGLAYEQYF; CDR3nt: TGTGCCAGCAGCCTCATCGGGGGGCTGGCGTACGAGCAGTACTTC
v_gene: TRBV5-1; d_gene: TRBD2; abundance: NA; j_gene: TRBJ2-7; CDR3aa: CASSWGTSGDYEQYF; CDR3nt: TGCGCCAGCAGTTGGGGGACTAGCGGGGACTACGAGCAGTACTTC
v_gene: TRBV2; d_gene: TRBD1; abundance: few; j_gene: TRBJ1-2; CDR3aa: CASSVGQARGGYTF; CDR3nt: TGTGCCAGCAGCGTCGGACAGGCTCGTGGGGGCTACACCTTC
v_gene: TRBV21-1; d_gene: NA; abundance: few; j_gene: TRBJ2-3; CDR3aa: CARGSGTASTDTQYF; CDR3nt: TGTGCCAGAGGCTCCGGGACAGCCAGCACAGATACGCAGTATTTT
v_gene: TRBV14; d_gene: TRBD2; abundance: NA; j_gene: TRBJ2-1; CDR3aa: CASSQDASGSSYNEQFF; CDR3nt: TGTGCCAGCAGCCAAGACGCTAGCGGGAGCTCCTACAATGAGCAGTTCTTC
v_gene: TRBV18; d_gene: NA; abundance: NA; j_gene: TRBJ2-7; CDR3aa: CASSPLPPRGAYEQYF; CDR3nt: TGTGCCAGCTCACCACTCCCCCCTAGGGGGGCCTACGAGCAGTACTTC
v_gene: TRBV9; d_gene: NA; abundance: few; j_gene: TRBJ2-5; CDR3aa: CASSTGPDQETQYF; CDR3nt: TGTGCCAGCAGCACGGGACCCGACCAAGAGACCCAGTACTTC
v_gene: TRBV27; d_gene: NA; abundance: few; j_gene: TRBJ2-2; CDR3aa: CASSPRVLNTGELFF; CDR3nt: TGTGCCAGCAGTCCAAGGGTGTTGAACACCGGGGAGCTGTTTTTT
v_gene: TRBV2; d_gene: NA; abundance: NA; j_gene: TRBJ2-7; CDR3aa: CASSENEQYF; CDR3nt: TGTGCCAGCAGTGAGAACGAGCAGTACTTC
v_gene: TRBV15; d_gene: NA; abundance: many; j_gene: TRBJ1-1; CDR3aa: CATSRDSRREGTEAFF; CDR3nt: TGTGCCACCAGCAGAGATTCACGGAGGGAGGGGACTGAAGCTTTCTTT
v_gene: TRBV9; d_gene: NA; abundance: few; j_gene: TRBJ1-1; CDR3aa: CASSVYPSPGTEAFF; CDR3nt: TGTGCCAGCAGCGTATACCCCTCCCCGGGCACTGAAGCTTTCTTT
v_gene: TRBV28; d_gene: TRBD1; abundance: NA; j_gene: TRBJ1-5; CDR3aa: CASSSPPGQGSVRQPQHF; CDR3nt: TGTGCCAGCAGTTCACCCCCGGGACAGGGTTCGGTGCGTCAGCCCCAGCATTTT
v_gene: TRBV7-8; d_gene: TRBD2; abundance: NA; j_gene: TRBJ2-1; CDR3aa: CASSLAGLVAYNEQFF; CDR3nt: TGTGCCAGCAGCTTAGCCGGACTAGTCGCCTACAATGAGCAGTTCTTC
v_gene: TRBV6-1; d_gene: TRBD2; abundance: NA; j_gene: TRBJ2-5; CDR3aa: CASSGSGGSETQYF; CDR3nt: TGTGCCAGCAGTGGAAGCGGGGGCTCAGAGACCCAGTACTTC
v_gene: TRBV27; d_gene: NA; abundance: NA; j_gene: TRBJ2-5; CDR3aa: CASSRDSQETQYF; CDR3nt: TGTGCCAGCAGTCGAGACAGTCAAGAGACCCAGTACTTC
v_gene: TRBV7-9; d_gene: TRBD1; abundance: few; j_gene: TRBJ1-4; CDR3aa: CASSFSPGTGNEKLFF; CDR3nt: TGTGCCAGCAGCTTCTCCCCCGGGACAGGGAATGAAAAACTGTTTTTT
v_gene: TRBV27; d_gene: NA; abundance: once; j_gene: TRBJ1-2; CDR3aa: CASRPQGPYGYTF; CDR3nt: TGTGCCAGCAGACCCCAGGGGCCCTATGGCTACACCTTC
v_gene: TRBV7-9; d_gene: NA; abundance: once; j_gene: TRBJ1-2; CDR3aa: CASSLGTNYGYTF; CDR3nt: TGTGCCAGCAGCTTAGGGACTAACTATGGCTACACCTTC
v_gene: TRBV4-2; d_gene: NA; abundance: NA; j_gene: TRBJ2-5; CDR3aa: CASSQDSERVETQYF; CDR3nt: TGTGCCAGCAGCCAAGATTCGGAGCGCGTAGAGACCCAGTACTTC
v_gene: TRBV30; d_gene: NA; abundance: many; j_gene: TRBJ2-5; CDR3aa: CAWRTSGQRLTQYF; CDR3nt: TGTGCCTGGAGGACGTCGGGACAAAGGCTGACCCAGTACTTC